One TCR beta chain is described in this entry. Its antigen is unknown. No clone much larger than this one lies a single base away; base qualities are absent. The sample belongs to a study of OX40 agonist ivuxolimab in advanced cancers. Describing the broader study: Ivuxolimab was an agonistic, fully human IgG2 monoclonal antibody directed against OX40 (CD134), a costimulatory receptor. Intravenous ivuxolimab was administered to patients every 2 weeks at six dose levels: 0.01, 0.1, 0.3, 1.5, 3 and 10 mg/kg. Among the 50 to 55 dose-escalation patients, approximately 20 had hepatocellular carcinoma, approximately 15 melanoma, 9 renal cell carcinoma and 9 head and neck cancer. In the dose-escalation cohort, around four fifths of patients were male, and the mean age was approximately 60 years, with a range of about 23 to 90. Patients were allowed to have had prior anti-PD-1, anti-PD-L1 or anti-CTLA-4 therapy, and 40% of the dose-escalation patients had been treated with checkpoint inhibitors. Partial responses occurred in three dose-escalation patients, of whom one had hepatocellular carcinoma and two had cutaneous melanoma. The purpose of peripheral TCRbeta sequencing was to test whether ivuxolimab changed TCR sequence diversity and led to clonal T-cell expansion. The monotherapy dose-escalation portion (N of about 57 patients) of the phase I ivuxolimab trial is reported in the paper. Overall results and qualifications from the work: Which antigens the clonally expanded peripheral T cells were specific for was not determined. In partial responders in the 0.1-3.0 mg/kg groups, normalized peripheral clonal expansion was found to be among the lowest, especially among CD8+ T cells. At doses from 0.1 to 3.0 mg/kg, clonal expansion was seen in both CD4+ and CD8+ blood T cells between baseline and week 6. After ivuxolimab, expanded clones were on average more numerous among CD8+ T cells than among CD4+ T cells. Low levels of normalized T-cell clonal expansion were also seen in some patients who did not respond.

V loses 0 bases of germline sequence and J loses 0 bases, and the interval between the two ends is 10 bases. From cysteine to phenylalanine, the CDR3 is 16 amino acids long. Only CDR3 DNA is held: 48 bases, read in frame from base 1. Looking up the germline V gene yields CDR1 SGHRS and CDR2 YFSETQ. Genomic DNA was isolated from the sorted cells so that the TCRbeta CDR3 region could be sequenced. The immunoSEQ Assay was used for sequencing of TCRbeta CDR3 regions. Here the immuneACCESS table is served through TCRdb, limited to in-frame sequences with V and J called. Missing clones are a known gap in these copies; in checked studies unresolved V genes cover under half, and the rest lacks a known reason. Across this sample there are more than 65,000 clones, with approximately 78% seen only once. Around 5% of the sample rests with the top ten. The trial excluded patients who had a history of autoimmune disease or who were on systemic immunosuppression. Peripheral blood for TCR sequencing was collected from all dose cohorts at baseline, on cycle 4 day 1, and on cycle 7 day 1. The samples were taken from a phase I, first-in-human, multicenter, open-label dose-escalation trial of ivuxolimab. Adults with locally advanced or metastatic melanoma, renal cell carcinoma, hepatocellular carcinoma or head and neck squamous cell carcinoma were enrolled in the trial. Before TCR sequencing, CD4+ T cells and CD8+ T cells from peripheral blood were sorted into separate populations.

The rearrangement joined TRBV5-1 to TRBJ1-3; matching of 5 bases hints at TRBD1 as the D gene. This sequence was found in an adult with an advanced solid tumor such as melanoma, head and neck, liver or kidney cancer. The source material was CD4+ or CD8+ T cells sorted from blood, sampled in a trial of the OX40 agonist ivuxolimab. This receptor carries the CDR3 CASSLVQGLSGNTIYF. In nucleotides, the sequence is TGCGCCAGCAGCTTGGTGCAGGGCCTCTCTGGAAACACCATATATTTT.